The 22 T cell receptor beta chains below were found in one sample sequenced in a study of T cell changes during pregnancy in multiple sclerosis. Some clones are missing from TCRdb's copy, which holds only in-frame ones; the method was immunoSEQ multiplex PCR. The sample lists approximately 25,000 clones; about 89% were seen once. The specimen comprised CD8+ T cells from peripheral blood mononuclear cells, sampled in the first trimester of pregnancy. The source is a female donor in good health, enrolled as a control in a pregnancy study.

This clone was seen just once. The chain couples TRBV27 to TRBJ2-3, with D possibly matching TRBD2 (6 bases). Germline lookup yields CDR1 MNHEY and CDR2 SMNVEV (reference sequence). V lost 3 bases and J lost 5, with 15 bases in between. The CDR3 has 15 amino acids. CDR3 loop: CASSFGTPMGDTQYF. DNA of the CDR3: TGTGCCAGCAGTTTCGGGACTCCGATGGGAGATACGCAGTATTTT.

This sequence joins TRBV28 and TRBJ1-5; maybe TRBD1 (5 bases). The CDR3 sequence is 13 residues long. V was cut by 5 bases and J by 5 bases, with 10 bases left in between. Looked up from germline, CDR1 is MDHEN and CDR2 is SYDVKM. In DNA, the CDR3 is TGTGCCAGCAGTAAGGGAGGGGATCAGCCCCAGCATTTT. As protein: CASSKGGDQPQHF.

The CDR3 sequence is CASSVGDYSTDTQYF. The DNA for the CDR3 is TGTGCCAGCAGCGTAGGGGACTATAGCACAGATACGCAGTATTTT. The chain links TRBV9 to TRBJ2-3; TRBD2 matches at 7 bases. Germline assignment: CDR1 SGDLS and CDR2 YYNGEE. V shed 0 bases and J 0 bases; nucleotides not matched to a gene: 1. This CDR3 spans 15 amino acids. Looking up the rest from reference TRBV9 and TRBJ2-3 gives the full variable domain: DSGVTQTPKHLITATGQRVTLRCSPRSGDLSVYWYQQSLDQGLQFLIQYYNGEERAKGNILERFSAQQFPDLHSELNLSSLELGDSALYFCASSVGDYSTDTQYFGPGTRLTVL.

The chain links TRBV9 to TRBJ2-2, with 16 nucleotides matching TRBD2. V lost 0 bases to trimming and J lost 7 bases; unmatched junction nucleotides: 9. Germline V gene sequence: CDR1 SGDLS, CDR2 YYNGEE. The CDR3 covers 19 residues. CDR3: CASSVGPGTSGRVIGELFF. The CDR3 coding sequence is TGTGCCAGCAGCGTAGGTCCTGGGACTAGCGGGAGGGTGATCGGGGAGCTGTTTTTT.

J is TRBJ1-3 and V is TRBV7-6; 9 bases agree with TRBD1. The CDR3 is 18 residues long. CDR1 and CDR2 (germline): SGHVS, FNYEAQ. Unmatched junction bases numbered 13, after V lost 5 bases and J lost 2 bases. Written as DNA, the CDR3 is TGTGCCAGCAGCCAGCGGGGGACAGGGTTCCCCCCTGGAAACACCATATATTTT. It codes for CASSQRGTGFPPGNTIYF.

V gene TRBV10-1 combines with J gene TRBJ2-1, with D possibly matching TRBD2 (6 bases). Germline loops: CDR1 WNHNN, CDR2 SYGVQD (reference sequence). Trimming removed 4 bases from V and 7 bases from J, with 11 bases in between. CDR3 length equals 13 residues. This CDR3 reads CASSGLVTNEQFF. In DNA, the CDR3 is TGCGCCAGCAGTGGACTAGTTACGAATGAGCAGTTCTTC.

The chain couples TRBV10-1 to TRBJ2-1; D is perhaps TRBD1 (5 bases). Trimming shortened V by 3 bases and J by 4 bases, and 7 bases separated the two germline ends. This CDR3 is built from 13 residues. Germline V lookup: CDR1 WNHNN, CDR2 SYGVQD (reference sequence). The CDR3 DNA is TGCGCCAGCAGTGATCAGGGTTACAATGAGCAGTTCTTC. It translates to CASSDQGYNEQFF.

This clone appeared a few times. The rearrangement joins TRBV6-4 to TRBJ2-6, with 10 bases matching TRBD1. V shed 4 bases, J shed 0 bases, and the junction held 0 bases outside the gene matches. This CDR3 comprises 16 residues. Per the germline V gene, CDR1 is MRHNA and CDR2 is SNTAGT. CDR3 amino acids: CASSGTGGSGANVLTF. The CDR3 bases are TGTGCCAGCAGTGGGACAGGGGGCTCTGGGGCCAACGTCCTGACTTTC.

This chain connects TRBV13 to TRBJ2-7; maybe TRBD2 (6 bases). The CDR3 contains 14 residues. From germline, CDR1 is PRHDT and CDR2 FYEKMQ (reference sequence). The V end was cut by 4 bases, the J end by 0 bases, with 10 bases between. In DNA form, the CDR3 reads TGTGCCAGCAGCTCCGGAGGGAGCTCCTACGAGCAGTACTTC. Translating it yields CASSSGGSSYEQYF.

The rearrangement links TRBV7-2 to TRBJ1-1; D is uncertain. This CDR3 contains 14 residues. The V end was cut by 7 bases, the J end by 5 bases, with 17 bases between. The germline CDR1 and CDR2 sequences are SGHTA and FQGNSA. The CDR3, as DNA: TGTGCCAGCATCCTTATGACGGGAGGTACTGAAGCTTTCTTT. Its translation: CASILMTGGTEAFF.

V is TRBV9 and J is TRBJ1-1; tentative D call: TRBD1 (5 bases). Germline V gives CDR1 SGDLS, CDR2 YYNGEE. V dropped 0 bases and J dropped 0 bases, with 15 bases sitting between them. This CDR3 spans 17 amino acids. The CDR3 region has the DNA TGTGCCAGCAGCGTAGCGGGCCCCGGACATTTGAACACTGAAGCTTTCTTT. This codes for CASSVAGPGHLNTEAFF.

The chain joins TRBV6-4 to TRBJ2-3; D is perhaps TRBD2 (6 bases). The CDR3 sequence is 14 residues long. Germline CDR1 and CDR2: MRHNA and SNTAGT. Trimming pared 2 bases from V and 3 bases from J, leaving 9 bases between. The CDR3 here is CASSDPGVTDTQYF. The CDR3 DNA is TGTGCCAGCAGTGACCCGGGGGTAACAGATACGCAGTATTTT.

The chain has TRBV2 and TRBJ2-1; TRBD2 matches at 11 bases. This CDR3 region has 15 residues. Per germline, CDR1 SNHLY and CDR2 FYNNEI. J lost 7 bases, V lost 6 bases, and 8 bases had no gene match. The CDR3 nucleotides read TGTGCCAGCAGGGATGTGACTAGCGGGGTAAATGAGCAGTTCTTC. Residues: CASRDVTSGVNEQFF. Filled out from reference TRBV2 and TRBJ2-1, the complete variable domain reads EPEVTQTPSHQVTQMGQEVILRCVPISNHLYFYWYRQILGQKVEFLVSFYNNEISEKSEIFDDQFSVERPDGSNFTLKIRSTKLEDSAMYFCASRDVTSGVNEQFFGPGTRLTVL.

This clone has more than one count but fewer than ten. The chain couples TRBV4-3 to TRBJ1-4, with TRBD1 matching 12 bases. The germline CDR1 and CDR2 sequences are LGHNA and YSLEER. The CDR3 length is 16 residues. V shed 0 bases and J 8 bases; nucleotides not matched to a gene: 4. CDR3 in DNA: TGCGCCAGCAGCCAAGAAAGCGGGACAGGGGGCGAAAAACTGTTTTTT. Translating it yields CASSQESGTGGEKLFF.

Remarks on this clone: This CDR3 is missing its conserved last phenylalanine or tryptophan, likely due to a read error. Because the CDR3's place on the DNA is in doubt, the DNA is left out and the CDR3 is given as listed by TCRdb. The J gene is TRBJ1-2, the V gene TRBV5-6. A total of 12 residues make up the CDR3, ends included. Germline CDR1 and CDR2: SGHDT and YYEEEE. The CDR3 protein is CASSFSGGAPFK.

In this sample, this clone turned up once. V gene TRBV27 combines with J gene TRBJ2-2; 7 positions agree with TRBD1. The CDR3 loop spans 15 amino acids. The V and J ends lost 6 bases and 5 bases, in that order; junction bases with no gene match: 9. The germline CDR1 and CDR2 sequences are MNHEY and SMNVEV (reference sequence). CDR3 in amino acids: CASSPGTDLTGELFF. CDR3 DNA: TGTGCCAGCAGCCCCGGGACAGACTTAACCGGGGAGCTGTTTTTT.

DNA of the CDR3: TGTGCCAGCAGCAAGACTAGCGGGAGGGCCGGGGAGACCCAGTACTTC. This translates into CASSKTSGRAGETQYF. The chain recombines TRBV9 with TRBJ2-5, with TRBD2 identical over 14 bases. Germline CDR1 and CDR2: SGDLS and YYNGEE. V shed 4 bases and J 5 bases; nucleotides not matched to a gene: 7. The CDR3 has 16 residues.

This chain connects TRBV6-6 to TRBJ2-1, with D uncertain. This CDR3 comprises 15 residues. V lost 8 bases and J 0 bases, leaving 14 bases between the germline ends. Germline loops: CDR1 MNHNY, CDR2 SVGAGI (reference sequence). CDR3 nucleotide sequence: TGTGCCAGCTCGCTGGTAGATGGCTCCTACAATGAGCAGTTCTTC. Encoded protein: CASSLVDGSYNEQFF.

The rearrangement joins TRBV21-1 to TRBJ2-7; the D call in the table, TRBD2, was not verified against the DNA. TRBV21-1 is marked as a pseudogene. CDR3 length: 20 residues. The CDR3 here is CASSKDVMGGGATLSYEQYF. CDR3 DNA sequence: TGTGCCAGCAGCAAAGATGTCATGGGGGGAGGGGCCACGCTCTCCTACGAGCAGTACTTC.

The chain has TRBV28 and TRBJ2-1, with D maybe TRBD2 (7 bases). Trimming removed 2 bases from V and 3 bases from J, with 23 bases in between. This CDR3 has 19 residues. Germline CDR1 MDHEN, CDR2 SYDVKM. CDR3 protein: CASSLPEPGGGDRYNEQFF. The CDR3 DNA sequence: TGTGCCAGCAGTTTACCAGAACCCGGAGGGGGGGATCGCTACAATGAGCAGTTCTTC.

The chain carries TRBV7-9 and TRBJ1-2; maybe TRBD1 (6 bases). The CDR3 runs 19 residues. CDR1 is SEHNR and CDR2 is FQNEAQ in the germline V gene (reference sequence). V was shortened by 2 bases and J by 8 bases, with 30 bases between the two germline ends. In nucleotides, the CDR3 is TGTGCCAGCAGCTTAATCGGTCGTGGACTGAGACAGGAACTTTACGGCTACACCTTC. This translates into CASSLIGRGLRQELYGYTF. The whole variable domain, remainder taken from reference TRBV7-9 and TRBJ1-2, is DTGVSQNPRHKITKRGQNVTFRCDPISEHNRLYWYRQTLGQGPEFLTYFQNEAQLEKSRLLSDRFSAERPKGSFSTLEIQRTEQGDSAMYLCASSLIGRGLRQELYGYTFGSGTRLTVV.

The J gene is TRBJ2-1, the V gene TRBV6-4, with a weak D call TRBD2 (5 bases). CDR3 size: 14 residues. The germline V gene encodes CDR1 MRHNA and CDR2 SNTAGT. Trimming removed 0 bases from V and 6 bases from J, with 9 bases in between. Written as DNA, the CDR3 is TGTGCCAGCAGTGACTCCGAGGGTACCAATGAGCAGTTCTTC. Translated, it gives CASSDSEGTNEQFF.